This TCR beta chain is from a study of blood T cell repertoires in COVID-19. Trimming shortened V by 7 bases and J by 9 bases, and 15 bases separated the two germline ends. The CDR3 length is 13 residues. Per germline, CDR1 SNHLY and CDR2 FYNNEI. Measured with immunoSEQ multiplex PCR; TCRdb has only the in-frame clones, and not every one. The sample has around 50,000 clones; around nine tenths are singletons. The chain couples TRBV2 to TRBJ1-4; tentative D call: TRBD1 (5 bases). The sequenced material came from peripheral blood. The sequence was collected from a man aged 60 to 69 with active or convalescent COVID-19. Here the CDR3 DNA reads TGTGCCAGCATGTGGGACGCGGGAAAAAAACTGTTTTTT. It translates to CASMWDAGKKLFF.